The 16 T cell receptor beta chains below were found in one sample sequenced in a study of neurological immune-mediated disorders. TCRdb used MiXCR to reprocess the 5' RACE reads, holding one entry per CDR3 protein. The sample shows 70,000 to 90,000 distinct CDR3 sequences, about 5.2% of them seen only once. The sequenced sample consisted of PBMCs. The receptors shown here come from a woman aged 30 to 39 with multiple sclerosis.

This clonotype appeared many times. V is TRBV20-1 and J is TRBJ1-2; D unresolved. The length of the CDR3 is 13 residues. V lost 3 bases, J lost 2 bases, and 10 bases lay in between. Germline lookup yields CDR1 DFQATT and CDR2 SNEGSKA (reference sequence). CDR3 sequence reads: CSASSQENYGYTF. DNA for the CDR3: TGCAGTGCTAGCTCCCAGGAAAACTATGGCTACACCTTC.

Only a few counts were recorded for this clonotype. The chain employs TRBV29-1 and TRBJ2-5; the D is unclear. CDR3 length: 11 amino acids. The germline V gene has CDR1 SQVTM and CDR2 ANQGSEA. The V end was cut by 5 bases, the J end by 5 bases, with 9 bases between. CDR3 protein: CSVPEWETQYF. The CDR3 bases are TGCAGCGTTCCCGAATGGGAGACCCAGTACTTC.

At least ten counts were recorded for this clonotype. The DNA for the CDR3 is TGCAGTGCTAAGAGCCACGACAGGGTGAAAGTCTATGGCTACACCTTC. Amino acid sequence: CSAKSHDRVKVYGYTF. The J gene is TRBJ1-2, the V gene TRBV20-1, with 7 bases that match TRBD1. V lost 4 bases and J lost 4; bases outside the gene matches: 15. In germline, CDR1 is DFQATT, CDR2 SNEGSKA (reference sequence). This CDR3 is built from 16 residues.

This clonotype was seen at least ten times. A junction boundary mismatches the germline segment, possibly from a read error. The V and J genes are TRBV28 and TRBJ1-5, with 11 nucleotides matching TRBD1. This CDR3 has 14 amino acids. Germline lookup yields CDR1 MDHEN and CDR2 SYDVKM. CDR3 region: CASIPGQGVLGEFF. In nucleotides, the CDR3 is TGTGCCAGCATCCCGGGACAGGGGGTCCTGGGGGAGTTCTTT.

This clonotype was detected ten times or more. V usage is TRBV20-1 and J usage is TRBJ2-7; 7 bases agree with TRBD1. V gave up 7 bases and J gave up 3 bases; unmatched junction bases: 3. The CDR3 covers 11 residues. Germline values: CDR1 DFQATT, CDR2 SNEGSKA (reference sequence). CDR3 sequence reads: CSVRDSYEQYF. CDR3 coding DNA: TGCAGTGTCCGGGACAGCTACGAGCAGTACTTC.

This clonotype occurred many times. CDR3 DNA sequence: TGCGCCAGCAGCTTGGGACCTGATCCCGGGTTCTATGGCTACACCTTC. It encodes CASSLGPDPGFYGYTF. The chain uses TRBV5-1 and TRBJ1-2, with D uncertain. The CDR3 length is 16 residues. V was shortened by 0 bases and J by 4 bases, with 16 bases between the two germline ends. CDR1 is SGHRS and CDR2 is YFSETQ in the germline V gene.

This clonotype was recorded at least ten times. The V call is TRBV5-8, the J call TRBJ2-1; weak D call: TRBD2 (5 bases). Germline lookup yields CDR1 SGHTS and CDR2 YDEGEE. CDR3 length: 15 amino acids. The V end lost 5 bases, the J end lost 4 bases, and 16 bases lay between the germline ends. For the CDR3, the DNA is TGTGCCAGCAGGCCGTACGGAGACTATTACAATGAGCAGTTCTTC. It specifies CASRPYGDYYNEQFF.

This clonotype has at least ten counts. The V gene is TRBV20-1, the J gene TRBJ1-2; a possible D gene is TRBD1 (6 bases). This CDR3 is built from 12 residues. With 6 bases removed from V and 6 bases from J, the gap between germline ends came to 14 bases. The V gene's germline CDR1 is DFQATT and CDR2 SNEGSKA (reference sequence). The CDR3 DNA is TGCAGTGCACCTAGGGGGGCCCATGGCTACACCTTC. Protein: CSAPRGAHGYTF.

This clonotype was found many times. The chain recombines TRBV20-1 with TRBJ1-4, with 9 bases identical to TRBD1. The V segment lost 3 bases and the J segment 5 bases; nucleotides outside the gene matches: 7. The germline V gene encodes CDR1 DFQATT and CDR2 SNEGSKA (reference sequence). The CDR3 spans 15 residues. CDR3 in amino acids: CSASPVGTGNEKLFF. DNA for the CDR3: TGCAGTGCTAGTCCAGTGGGGACAGGGAATGAAAAACTGTTTTTT.

This clonotype occurred many times. This chain joins TRBV12-3 or TRBV12-4 and TRBJ1-2; 7 nucleotides line up with TRBD1. With V trimmed by 2 bases and J by 4 bases, 7 bases remained unmatched. This CDR3 comprises 15 residues. CDR3 amino acids: CASSLRATGSYGYTF. DNA of the CDR3: TGTGCCAGCAGTTTAAGGGCGACAGGGTCCTATGGCTACACCTTC.

This clonotype has ten or more counts. The chain combines TRBV7-9 with TRBJ2-5; no reliable D call. Trimming shortened V by 1 base and J by 2 bases, and 8 bases separated the two germline ends. There are 14 residues in the CDR3. Germline V CDR1 and CDR2: SEHNR, FQNEAQ (reference sequence). The CDR3 DNA is TGTGCCAGCAGCTTAGTGACCGGACAAGAGACCCAGTACTTC. Translation gives CASSLVTGQETQYF.

At least ten counts were recorded for this clonotype. The gene calls are TRBV20-1 and TRBJ2-7; 13 nucleotides match TRBD2. This CDR3 has 13 residues. Germline V CDR1 and CDR2: DFQATT, SNEGSKA (reference sequence). CDR3 DNA sequence: TGCAGCATAGAGACTAGCGGGAGGACCGAGCAGTACTTC. Its translation is CSIETSGRTEQYF.

At least ten counts were recorded for this clonotype. The rearrangement links TRBV27 to TRBJ1-2; 9 nucleotides agree with TRBD1. This CDR3 spans 14 amino acids. CDR1 is MNHEY and CDR2 is SMNVEV in the germline V gene (reference sequence). V was pared by 6 bases and J by 4 bases, with 6 bases of the junction left unmatched. CDR3 sequence reads: CASSPRTGAYGYTF. The CDR3 region has the DNA TGTGCCAGCAGCCCCCGGACAGGGGCCTATGGCTACACCTTC.

The chain carries TRBV2 and TRBJ1-6; TRBD1 is a possible D gene (6 bases). V was cut by 5 bases and J by 10 bases, with 18 bases left in between. Looked up from germline, CDR1 is SNHLY and CDR2 is FYNNEI. The CDR3 spans 15 residues. The DNA for the CDR3 is TGTGCCAGCAGTACCCTTGGGGGGGCACACTCACCCCTCCACTTT. This sequence encodes CASSTLGGAHSPLHF.

This clonotype was detected ten times or more. This chain joins TRBV7-2 and TRBJ1-5; no reliable D call. Trimming took off 0 bases at V and 5 bases at J, with 5 bases between the two ends. In germline, CDR1 is SGHTA, CDR2 FQGNSA. This CDR3 has 13 residues. CDR3 coding DNA: TGTGCCAGCAGCTTAGCGCGCTATCAGCCCCAGCATTTT. This translates into CASSLARYQPQHF. The full variable domain, its missing parts supplied by reference TRBV7-2 and TRBJ1-5, is GAGVSQSPSNKVTEKGKDVELRCDPISGHTALYWYRQSLGQGLEFLIYFQGNSAPDKSGLPSDRFSAERTGGSVSTLTIQRTQQEDSAVYLCASSLARYQPQHFGDGTRLSIL.

The chain combines TRBV20-1 with TRBJ1-1; 9 nucleotides align to TRBD1. The V gene end was trimmed by 1 base and the J gene end by 3 bases; junction bases not matched to a gene: 6. This CDR3 contains 15 residues. The V gene's germline CDR1 is DFQATT and CDR2 SNEGSKA (reference sequence). The CDR3 protein is CSARVRDRDHTEAFF. CDR3 in DNA: TGCAGTGCTAGAGTTCGGGACAGGGATCACACTGAAGCTTTCTTT.